The sequence of this T cell receptor (beta chain) was determined in a study of molecular identifiers for immune sequencing clone quantification. About the research overall: The replicates split RNA from approximately 20,000 or 100,000 naive CD8 cells five ways and sequenced four. General study findings and limits: Spike-in Jurkat TCR RNA from a single cell reportedly registered among 950,000 or so naive cells. Identical TCR molecules that share a barcode could lead to an underestimation of highly expanded clone sizes.

Trimming took 3 bases from V and 3 from J, leaving 7 bases between them. Germline CDR1 reads SGHRS; CDR2 reads YFSETQ. The CDR3 length is 13 residues. This clonotype showed up many times. What it binds is unknown. TCRdb used MiXCR to reprocess the PCR reads, holding one entry per CDR3 protein. This sample has 250,000 to 400,000 distinct CDR3 sequences, with about 22% found just once. Naive CD8 libraries were made from 20,000 to 1,000,000 sorted cells, and they used 10%, 30% or 50% RNA. J is TRBJ2-1 and V is TRBV5-1; no clear D gene. This TCR was sampled from a human donor in good health. Some libraries in this study had Jurkat cell RNA spiked in. The sequenced material came from naive CD8+ T cells from blood, with Jurkat cell RNA spiked in. As for subset: FACS-sorted CD8+CD4-CCR7+CD45RA+ naive T cells. This CDR3 reads CASSWPGYNEQFF. Written as DNA, the CDR3 is TGCGCCAGCAGCTGGCCGGGCTACAATGAGCAGTTCTTC.